This is a list of T cell receptor beta chains from one sample in a study of blood T cell repertoires in COVID-19. Profiled with immunoSEQ multiplex PCR; TCRdb holds only in-frame clones, not every one. The sample carries about 100,000 clones, over 60% recorded once. The specimen was peripheral blood. The source is a man aged 50 to 59 who had recovered from COVID-19. CDR3s include the opening cysteine and the closing phenylalanine or tryptophan. Each record gives: J gene, V gene, clone size, D gene, CDR3 DNA, CDR3 protein. The D gene is left open where the match is weak. For some rows the clone size is stated as once, few or many, or as a class when expanded; others skip it.

j_call: TRBJ2-5
v_call: TRBV16
clone_size: once
d_call: .
cdr3_nt: TGTGCCAGCAGCCAATTTTCAGGTTTGAAGACCCAGTACTTC
cdr3_aa: CASSQFSGLKTQYF

j_call: TRBJ2-7
v_call: TRBV7-6
clone_size: .
d_call: TRBD2
cdr3_nt: TGTGCCAGCAGCTTAGCGCTTGGACTAGCCTACGAGCAGTACTTC
cdr3_aa: CASSLALGLAYEQYF

j_call: TRBJ1-1
v_call: TRBV5-4
clone_size: .
d_call: .
cdr3_nt: TGTGCCAGCAGCAGCCGGACGACAGGGAACACTGAAGCTTTCTTT
cdr3_aa: CASSSRTTGNTEAFF

j_call: TRBJ1-6
v_call: TRBV27
clone_size: few
d_call: TRBD1
cdr3_nt: TGTGCCAGCAGACCCCGACCGACAGGGGATAATTCACCCCTCCACTTT
cdr3_aa: CASRPRPTGDNSPLHF

j_call: TRBJ2-1
v_call: TRBV7-9
clone_size: .
d_call: TRBD2
cdr3_nt: TGTGCCAGCAGTTACCTAGCGGGGGGCTTAAGCTCCTACAATGAGCAGTTCTTC
cdr3_aa: CASSYLAGGLSSYNEQFF

j_call: TRBJ2-5
v_call: TRBV7-3
clone_size: few
d_call: TRBD1
cdr3_nt: TGTGCCAGCAGCTCAGGGACAGGGGCAGAGACCCAGTACTTC
cdr3_aa: CASSSGTGAETQYF

j_call: TRBJ2-2
v_call: TRBV11-1
clone_size: many
d_call: TRBD1
cdr3_nt: TGTGCCAGCAGCTTCCCCGGGACAGGGGGCACCGGGGAGCTGTTTTTT
cdr3_aa: CASSFPGTGGTGELFF

j_call: TRBJ2-3
v_call: TRBV30
clone_size: .
d_call: TRBD2
cdr3_nt: TGTGCCTGCCCCGAGATGCGGGGGGGCACAGATACGCAGTATTTT
cdr3_aa: CACPEMRGGTDTQYF

j_call: TRBJ1-1
v_call: TRBV12-3/TRBV12-4
clone_size: .
d_call: .
cdr3_nt: TGTGCCAGCAGGAACAGGGAGCGGGCTTTCTTT
cdr3_aa: CASRNRERAFF

j_call: TRBJ1-3
v_call: TRBV28
clone_size: .
d_call: .
cdr3_nt: TGTGCCAGCAGTTTATCCCGACAGGGAAACACCATATATTTT
cdr3_aa: CASSLSRQGNTIYF

j_call: TRBJ1-6
v_call: TRBV5-4
clone_size: .
d_call: .
cdr3_nt: TGTGCCAGCAGCCTCCCGTTGGGGGGGTCACCCCTCCACTTT
cdr3_aa: CASSLPLGGSPLHF

j_call: TRBJ1-1
v_call: TRBV28
clone_size: .
d_call: TRBD1
cdr3_nt: TGTGCCAGCCGAGACAGGGGGCAGGGAAGAAGAACTGAAGCTTTCTTT
cdr3_aa: CASRDRGQGRRTEAFF

j_call: TRBJ1-1
v_call: TRBV29-1
clone_size: .
d_call: .
cdr3_nt: TGCAGCGCAGGACAGATCCGGGTGAACACTGAAGCTTTCTTT
cdr3_aa: CSAGQIRVNTEAFF

j_call: TRBJ1-1
v_call: TRBV27
clone_size: .
d_call: .
cdr3_nt: TGTGCCAGCAGTCTTCCTACCCTTAGGGAGGACACTGAAGCTTTCTTT
cdr3_aa: CASSLPTLREDTEAFF

j_call: TRBJ2-4
v_call: TRBV4-2
clone_size: .
d_call: TRBD2
cdr3_nt: TGTGCCAGCAGCCAAGAATGGTGGCGGGAGGGAGCCAAAAACATTCAGTACTTC
cdr3_aa: CASSQEWWREGAKNIQYF

j_call: TRBJ2-1
v_call: TRBV2
clone_size: once
d_call: TRBD2
cdr3_nt: TGTGCCAGCAGTGACGCGGGAATCGGGACTAGCGGGGTAGGGGGGGGCTCCTACAATGAGCAGTTCTTC
cdr3_aa: CASSDAGIGTSGVGGGSYNEQFF

j_call: TRBJ2-1
v_call: TRBV6-6
clone_size: once
d_call: TRBD2
cdr3_nt: TGTGCCAGCAGTAAAGGGACTAGCGGGTTCTTC
cdr3_aa: CASSKGTSGFF

j_call: TRBJ2-1
v_call: TRBV6-5
clone_size: .
d_call: .
cdr3_nt: TGTGCCACCAGGAGGCTCCAGTACAATGAGCAGTTCTTC
cdr3_aa: CATRRLQYNEQFF

j_call: TRBJ1-2
v_call: TRBV6-5
clone_size: few
d_call: TRBD1
cdr3_nt: TGTGCCAGCAGCGCAAGCCTGACAGGGTCCCTTGCCTACACCTTC
cdr3_aa: CASSASLTGSLAYTF

j_call: TRBJ2-2
v_call: TRBV29-1
clone_size: once
d_call: TRBD1
cdr3_nt: TGCAGCGTTGTCGAGACAGGGCGCGCCGGGGAGCTGTTTTTT
cdr3_aa: CSVVETGRAGELFF

j_call: TRBJ2-3
v_call: TRBV5-1
clone_size: .
d_call: TRBD2
cdr3_nt: TGCGCCAGCAGAGCCGGACTAGCGGGGGCTGATACGCAGTATTTT
cdr3_aa: CASRAGLAGADTQYF

j_call: TRBJ1-3
v_call: TRBV5-8
clone_size: .
d_call: .
cdr3_nt: TGTGCCAGCAGCCCCAGAGGACTTTCTCTCTCTGGAAACACCATATATTTT
cdr3_aa: CASSPRGLSLSGNTIYF

j_call: TRBJ1-4
v_call: TRBV3-1/TRBV3-2
clone_size: once
d_call: .
cdr3_nt: TGTGCCAGCAGCCCGGACAGCGCTAAACTGTTTTTT
cdr3_aa: CASSPDSAKLFF

j_call: TRBJ1-4
v_call: TRBV5-5
clone_size: .
d_call: TRBD1
cdr3_nt: TGTGCCAGCAGCCCGGGACAGGGGCTGACAACTAATGAAAAACTGTTTTTT
cdr3_aa: CASSPGQGLTTNEKLFF

j_call: TRBJ2-1
v_call: TRBV7-2
clone_size: .
d_call: .
cdr3_nt: TGTGCCAGCAGCTTAGCGGCCAGCTCCTACAATGAGCAGTTCTTC
cdr3_aa: CASSLAASSYNEQFF

j_call: TRBJ1-4
v_call: TRBV2
clone_size: .
d_call: TRBD1
cdr3_nt: TGTGCCAGCAGATGGGACAGGATCGAAAAACTGTTTTTT
cdr3_aa: CASRWDRIEKLFF

j_call: TRBJ1-6
v_call: TRBV4-2
clone_size: .
d_call: .
cdr3_nt: TGTGCCAGCAGCACCAGGTCAGATAATTCACCCCTCCACTTT
cdr3_aa: CASSTRSDNSPLHF

j_call: TRBJ2-1
v_call: TRBV5-1
clone_size: .
d_call: TRBD2
cdr3_nt: TGCGCCAGCAGCTTGGCCGGGACTAGAAGCAATGAGCAGTTCTTC
cdr3_aa: CASSLAGTRSNEQFF

j_call: TRBJ2-3
v_call: TRBV9
clone_size: few
d_call: TRBD2
cdr3_nt: TGTGCCAGCAGCGCCCATGGACTAGCGGGAGGAGTACCAGATACGCAGTATTTT
cdr3_aa: CASSAHGLAGGVPDTQYF

j_call: TRBJ1-2
v_call: TRBV6-5
clone_size: .
d_call: .
cdr3_nt: TGTGCCAGCAGTTACTCGATCGGGAGGGAAGGCTACACCTTC
cdr3_aa: CASSYSIGREGYTF

j_call: TRBJ2-1
v_call: TRBV15
clone_size: .
d_call: TRBD2
cdr3_nt: TGTGCCACCAGCAGAGATAGAAGTCTAGCGGGAGGAGGCCAGTTCTTC
cdr3_aa: CATSRDRSLAGGGQFF

j_call: TRBJ1-4
v_call: TRBV19
clone_size: .
d_call: TRBD1
cdr3_nt: TGTGCCAGTACGGGACAGGGGGCTGAAAAACTGTTTTTT
cdr3_aa: CASTGQGAEKLFF

j_call: TRBJ2-2
v_call: TRBV7-3
clone_size: .
d_call: .
cdr3_nt: TGTGCCAGCAGCCCCCAGGGTCGACTTGGTGCAAAGGGCGGGGAGCTGTTTTTT
cdr3_aa: CASSPQGRLGAKGGELFF

j_call: TRBJ2-3
v_call: TRBV11-2
clone_size: .
d_call: TRBD2
cdr3_nt: TGTGCCAGCAGCTCGATAGCGGGGGGGAGTAGAGATACGCAGTATTTT
cdr3_aa: CASSSIAGGSRDTQYF

j_call: TRBJ2-1
v_call: TRBV19
clone_size: .
d_call: .
cdr3_nt: TGTGCCAGTAGTATACGGGGGAGCTCCTACAATGAGCAGTTCTTC
cdr3_aa: CASSIRGSSYNEQFF